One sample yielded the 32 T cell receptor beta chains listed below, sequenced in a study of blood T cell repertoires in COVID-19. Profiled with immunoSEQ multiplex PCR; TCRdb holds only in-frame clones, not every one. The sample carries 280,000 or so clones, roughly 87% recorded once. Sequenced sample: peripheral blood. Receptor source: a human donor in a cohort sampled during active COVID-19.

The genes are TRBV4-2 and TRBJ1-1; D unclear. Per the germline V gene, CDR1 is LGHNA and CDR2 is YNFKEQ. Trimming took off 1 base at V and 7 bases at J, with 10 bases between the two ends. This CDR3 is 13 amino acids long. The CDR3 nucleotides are TGTGCCAGCAGCCAAGCCCCATCGGTTGAAGCTTTCTTT. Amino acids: CASSQAPSVEAFF.

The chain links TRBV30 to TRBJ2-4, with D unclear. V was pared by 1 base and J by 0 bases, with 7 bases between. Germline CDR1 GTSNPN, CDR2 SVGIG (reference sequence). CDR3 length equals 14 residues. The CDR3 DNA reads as TGTGCCTGGAGTGGGAGTGTAGCCAAAAACATTCAGTACTTC. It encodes CAWSGSVAKNIQYF.

CDR3 DNA: TGCGCCAGCAGCTTGGGTTTATTGAGCTCCTACAATGAGCAGTTCTTC. It specifies CASSLGLLSSYNEQFF. V is TRBV5-1 and J is TRBJ2-1; no clear D gene. The CDR3 is 16 amino acids. Looked up from germline, CDR1 is SGHRS and CDR2 is YFSETQ. Trimming took off 0 bases at V and 0 bases at J, with 10 bases between the two ends. Complete variable domain (other parts from reference TRBV5-1 and TRBJ2-1): KAGVTQTPRYLIKTRGQQVTLSCSPISGHRSVSWYQQTPGQGLQFLFEYFSETQRNKGNFPGRFSGRQFSNSRSEMNVSTLELGDSALYLCASSLGLLSSYNEQFFGPGTRLTVL.

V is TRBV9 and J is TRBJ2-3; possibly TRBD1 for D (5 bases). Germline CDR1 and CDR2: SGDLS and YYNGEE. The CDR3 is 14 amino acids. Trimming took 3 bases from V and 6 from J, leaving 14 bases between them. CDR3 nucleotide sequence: TGTGCCAGCAGCGGCTCAGGGTCTTACGATACGCAGTATTTT. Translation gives CASSGSGSYDTQYF.

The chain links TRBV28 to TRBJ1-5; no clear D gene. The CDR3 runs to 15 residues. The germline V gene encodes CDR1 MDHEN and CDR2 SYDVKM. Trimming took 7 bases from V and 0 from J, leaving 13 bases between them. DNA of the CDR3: TGTGCCAGCACCCCGGCGGAATATAGCAATCAGCCCCAGCATTTT. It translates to CASTPAEYSNQPQHF. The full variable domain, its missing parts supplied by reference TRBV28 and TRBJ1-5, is DVKVTQSSRYLVKRTGEKVFLECVQDMDHENMFWYRQDPGLGLRLIYFSYDVKMKEKGDIPEGYSVSREKKERFSLILESASTNQTSMYLCASTPAEYSNQPQHFGDGTRLSIL.

The CDR3 here is CASSQERLAQYF. CDR3 in DNA: TGTGCCAGCAGCCAAGAGAGGCTGGCGCAGTATTTT. The chain employs TRBV3-1 (or the pseudogene TRBV3-2) and TRBJ2-3; no clear D. Germline-derived CDR1 and CDR2 are LGHDT and YNNKEL (reference sequence). The CDR3 consists of 12 residues. V gave up 0 bases and J gave up 10 bases, with 8 bases separating them.

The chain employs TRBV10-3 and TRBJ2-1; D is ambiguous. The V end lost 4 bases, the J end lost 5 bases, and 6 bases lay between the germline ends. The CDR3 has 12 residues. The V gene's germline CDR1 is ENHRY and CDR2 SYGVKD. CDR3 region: CAISAENNEQFF. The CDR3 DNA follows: TGTGCCATCAGTGCTGAGAACAATGAGCAGTTCTTC.

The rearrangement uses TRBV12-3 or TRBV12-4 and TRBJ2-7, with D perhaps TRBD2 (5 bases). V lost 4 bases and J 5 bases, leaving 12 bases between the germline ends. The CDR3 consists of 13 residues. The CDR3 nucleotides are TGTGCCAGCAGTTCCTATACTAGTGACGAGCAGTACTTC. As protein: CASSSYTSDEQYF.

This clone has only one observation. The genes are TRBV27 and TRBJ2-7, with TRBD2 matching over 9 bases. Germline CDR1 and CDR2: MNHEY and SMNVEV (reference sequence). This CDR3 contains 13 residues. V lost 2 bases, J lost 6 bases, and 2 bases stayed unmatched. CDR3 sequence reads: CASSLIAGAEQYF. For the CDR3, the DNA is TGTGCCAGCAGTTTAATAGCGGGAGCCGAGCAGTACTTC.

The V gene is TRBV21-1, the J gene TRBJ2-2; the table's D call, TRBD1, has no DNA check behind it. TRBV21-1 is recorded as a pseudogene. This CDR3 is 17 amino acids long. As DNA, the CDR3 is TGTGCCAGCAGCCCCCCCCCGAGTGGGACAGGGCTCGGGGAGCTGTTTTTT. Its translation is CASSPPPSGTGLGELFF.

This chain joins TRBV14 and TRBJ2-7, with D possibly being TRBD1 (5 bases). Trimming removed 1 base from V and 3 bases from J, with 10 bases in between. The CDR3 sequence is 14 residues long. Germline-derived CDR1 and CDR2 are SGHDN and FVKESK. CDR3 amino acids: CASSQGGSLYEQYF. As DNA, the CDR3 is TGTGCCAGCAGCCAAGGGGGCAGCCTCTACGAGCAGTACTTC.

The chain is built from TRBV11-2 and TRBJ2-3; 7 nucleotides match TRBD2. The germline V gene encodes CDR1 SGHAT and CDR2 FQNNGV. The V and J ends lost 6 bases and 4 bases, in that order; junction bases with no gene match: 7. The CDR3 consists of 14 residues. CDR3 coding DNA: TGTGCCAGCAGAGTTAGCGGGCTTCCAGATACGCAGTATTTT. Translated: CASRVSGLPDTQYF.

CDR3 residues: CASSWGRLNSPLHF. CDR3 nucleotide sequence: TGTGCCAGCAGTTGGGGCAGACTTAATTCACCCCTCCACTTT. This sequence joins TRBV27 and TRBJ1-6; a weak D match, TRBD1 (5 bases). Trimming shortened V by 4 bases and J by 6 bases, and 10 bases separated the two germline ends. The CDR3 consists of 14 residues. The germline V gene encodes CDR1 MNHEY and CDR2 SMNVEV (reference sequence).

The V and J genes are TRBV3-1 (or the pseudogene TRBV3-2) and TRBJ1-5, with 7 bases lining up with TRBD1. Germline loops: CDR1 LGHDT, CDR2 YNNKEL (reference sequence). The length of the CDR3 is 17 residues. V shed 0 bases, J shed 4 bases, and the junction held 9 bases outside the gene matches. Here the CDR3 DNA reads TGTGCCAGCAGCCAAGATCCCGGGACAGAGGATAATCAGCCCCAGCATTTT. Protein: CASSQDPGTEDNQPQHF.

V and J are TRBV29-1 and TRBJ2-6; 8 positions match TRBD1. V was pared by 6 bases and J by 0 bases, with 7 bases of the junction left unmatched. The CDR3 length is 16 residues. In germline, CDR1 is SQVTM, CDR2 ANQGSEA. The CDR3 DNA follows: TGCAGCGTCTCGACAGGGGATTACTCTGGGGCCAACGTCCTGACTTTC. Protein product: CSVSTGDYSGANVLTF.

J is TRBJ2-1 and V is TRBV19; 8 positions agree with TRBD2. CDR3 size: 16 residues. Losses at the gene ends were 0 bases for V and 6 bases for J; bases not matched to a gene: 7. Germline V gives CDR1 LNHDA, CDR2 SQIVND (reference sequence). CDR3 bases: TGTGCCAGTAGTATAGATGCTAGCGGGTGGGGCAATGAGCAGTTCTTC. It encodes CASSIDASGWGNEQFF.

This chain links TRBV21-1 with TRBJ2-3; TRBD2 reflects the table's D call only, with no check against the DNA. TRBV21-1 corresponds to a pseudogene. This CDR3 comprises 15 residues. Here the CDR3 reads CASSNWNSSADTQYF. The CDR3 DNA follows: TGTGCCAGCAGCAACTGGAATTCAAGCGCAGATACGCAGTATTTT.

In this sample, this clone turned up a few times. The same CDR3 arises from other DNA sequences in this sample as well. CDR3 residues: CASSPGQGNYGYTF. CDR3 bases: TGCGCCAGCAGTCCGGGACAGGGAAACTATGGCTACACCTTC. The chain uses TRBV5-1 and TRBJ1-2; 9 bases align to TRBD1. The length of the CDR3 is 14 residues. V was clipped by 5 bases and J by 2 bases; unmatched bases: 4. The V gene's germline CDR1 is SGHRS and CDR2 YFSETQ.

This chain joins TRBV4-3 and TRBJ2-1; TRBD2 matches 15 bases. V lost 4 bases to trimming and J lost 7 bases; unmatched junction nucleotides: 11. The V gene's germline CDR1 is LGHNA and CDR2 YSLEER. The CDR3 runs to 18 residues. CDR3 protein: CASSPRGPGLAGGNEQFF. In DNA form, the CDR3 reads TGCGCCAGCAGCCCCAGAGGACCGGGACTAGCGGGAGGAAATGAGCAGTTCTTC.

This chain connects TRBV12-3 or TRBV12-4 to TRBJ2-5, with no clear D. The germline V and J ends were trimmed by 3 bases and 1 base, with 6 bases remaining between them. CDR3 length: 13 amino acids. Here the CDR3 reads CASSFSAQETQYF. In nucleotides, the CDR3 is TGTGCCAGCAGTTTTAGTGCCCAAGAGACCCAGTACTTC.

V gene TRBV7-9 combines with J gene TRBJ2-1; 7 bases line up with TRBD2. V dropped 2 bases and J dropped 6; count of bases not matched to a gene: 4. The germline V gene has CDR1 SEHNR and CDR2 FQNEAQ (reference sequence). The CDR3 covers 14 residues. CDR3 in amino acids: CASSLFREGNEQFF. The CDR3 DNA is TGTGCCAGCAGCTTATTCAGGGAGGGCAATGAGCAGTTCTTC.

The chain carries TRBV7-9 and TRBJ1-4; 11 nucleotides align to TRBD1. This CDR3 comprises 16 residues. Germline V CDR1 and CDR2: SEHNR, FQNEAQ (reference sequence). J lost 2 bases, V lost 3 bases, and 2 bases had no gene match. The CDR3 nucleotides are TGTGCCAGCAGCTTGGGGGACAGGGGGACTAATGAAAAACTGTTTTTT. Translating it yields CASSLGDRGTNEKLFF.

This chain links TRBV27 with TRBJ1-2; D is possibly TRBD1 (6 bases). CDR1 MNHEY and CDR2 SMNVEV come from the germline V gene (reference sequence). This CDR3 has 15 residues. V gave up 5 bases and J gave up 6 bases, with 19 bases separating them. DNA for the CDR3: TGTGCCAGCAGTGGAGACAACAGGGTAGTGGATGGCTACACCTTC. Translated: CASSGDNRVVDGYTF.

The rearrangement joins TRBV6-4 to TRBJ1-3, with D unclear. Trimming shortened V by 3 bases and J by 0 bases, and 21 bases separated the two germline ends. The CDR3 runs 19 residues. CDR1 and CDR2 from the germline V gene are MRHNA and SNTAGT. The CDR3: CASSDIGGNRLVSGNTIYF. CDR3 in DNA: TGTGCCAGCAGTGATATCGGCGGAAACCGCCTAGTCTCTGGAAACACCATATATTTT.

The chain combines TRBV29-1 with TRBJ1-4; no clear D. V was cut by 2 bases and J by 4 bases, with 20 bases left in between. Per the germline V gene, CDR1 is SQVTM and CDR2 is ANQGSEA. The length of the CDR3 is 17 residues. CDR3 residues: CSVELLPIDIVNEKLFF. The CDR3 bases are TGCAGCGTTGAACTACTTCCGATAGACATCGTTAATGAAAAACTGTTTTTT.

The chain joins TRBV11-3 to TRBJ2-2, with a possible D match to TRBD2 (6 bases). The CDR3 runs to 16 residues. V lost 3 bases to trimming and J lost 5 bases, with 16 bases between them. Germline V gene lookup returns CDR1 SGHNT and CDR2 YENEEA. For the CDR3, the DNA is TGTGCCAGCAGCTTCGGACTATCCGGAGGGACCGGGGAGCTGTTTTTT. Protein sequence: CASSFGLSGGTGELFF.

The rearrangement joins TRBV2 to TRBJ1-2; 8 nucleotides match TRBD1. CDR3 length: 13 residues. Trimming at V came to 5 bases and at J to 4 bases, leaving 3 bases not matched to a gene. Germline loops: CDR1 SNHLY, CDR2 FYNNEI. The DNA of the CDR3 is TGTGCCAGCAGTTTGGGACAGGCCTATGGCTACACCTTC. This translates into CASSLGQAYGYTF.

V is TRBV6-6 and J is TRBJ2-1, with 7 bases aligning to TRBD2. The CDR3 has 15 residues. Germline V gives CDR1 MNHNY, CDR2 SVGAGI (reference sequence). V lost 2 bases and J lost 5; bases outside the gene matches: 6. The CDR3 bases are TGTGCCAGCAGTTACCGACTAGCTTGGGACAATGAGCAGTTCTTC. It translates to CASSYRLAWDNEQFF.

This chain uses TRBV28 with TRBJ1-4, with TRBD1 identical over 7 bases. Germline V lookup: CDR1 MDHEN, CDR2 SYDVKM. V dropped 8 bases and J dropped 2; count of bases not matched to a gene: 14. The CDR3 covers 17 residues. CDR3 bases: TGTGCCAGCGGTCGTGCAGGGGGTGGGATGACTAATGAAAAACTGTTTTTT. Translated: CASGRAGGGMTNEKLFF.

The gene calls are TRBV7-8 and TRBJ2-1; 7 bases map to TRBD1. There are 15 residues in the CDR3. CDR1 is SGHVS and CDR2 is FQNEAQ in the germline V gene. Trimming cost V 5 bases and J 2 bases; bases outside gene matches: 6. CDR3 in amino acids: CASSEEGAPYNEQFF. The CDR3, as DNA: TGTGCCAGCAGCGAAGAGGGGGCCCCCTACAATGAGCAGTTCTTC.

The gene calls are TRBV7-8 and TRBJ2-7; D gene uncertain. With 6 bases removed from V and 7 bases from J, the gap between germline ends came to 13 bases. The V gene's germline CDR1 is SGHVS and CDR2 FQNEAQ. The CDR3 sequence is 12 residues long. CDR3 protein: CASSSGRAEQYF. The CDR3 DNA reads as TGTGCCAGCAGTTCAGGTCGCGCAGAGCAGTACTTC.

The CDR3 loop reads CASSLKTDEKLFF. Here the CDR3 DNA reads TGCGCCAGCAGCCTAAAGACAGATGAAAAACTGTTTTTT. The J gene is TRBJ1-4, the V gene TRBV5-1; perhaps TRBD1 as D (5 bases). The CDR3 totals 13 residues. Germline CDR1 SGHRS, CDR2 YFSETQ. With 4 bases removed from V and 6 bases from J, the gap between germline ends came to 10 bases.